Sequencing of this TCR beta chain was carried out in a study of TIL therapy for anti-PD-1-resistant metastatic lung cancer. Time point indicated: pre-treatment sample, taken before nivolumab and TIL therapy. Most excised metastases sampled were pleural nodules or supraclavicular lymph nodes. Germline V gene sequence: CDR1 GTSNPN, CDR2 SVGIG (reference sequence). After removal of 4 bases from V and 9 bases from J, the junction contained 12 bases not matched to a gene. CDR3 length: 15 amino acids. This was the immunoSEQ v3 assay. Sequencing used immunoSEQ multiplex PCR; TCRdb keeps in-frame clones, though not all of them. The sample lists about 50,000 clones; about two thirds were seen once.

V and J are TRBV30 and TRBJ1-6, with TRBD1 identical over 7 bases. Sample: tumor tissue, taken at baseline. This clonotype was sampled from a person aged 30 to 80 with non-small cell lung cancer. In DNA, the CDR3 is TGTGCCTGGAACCGGGACAGATCACGGTCTTCACCCCTCCACTTT. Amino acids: CAWNRDRSRSSPLHF.